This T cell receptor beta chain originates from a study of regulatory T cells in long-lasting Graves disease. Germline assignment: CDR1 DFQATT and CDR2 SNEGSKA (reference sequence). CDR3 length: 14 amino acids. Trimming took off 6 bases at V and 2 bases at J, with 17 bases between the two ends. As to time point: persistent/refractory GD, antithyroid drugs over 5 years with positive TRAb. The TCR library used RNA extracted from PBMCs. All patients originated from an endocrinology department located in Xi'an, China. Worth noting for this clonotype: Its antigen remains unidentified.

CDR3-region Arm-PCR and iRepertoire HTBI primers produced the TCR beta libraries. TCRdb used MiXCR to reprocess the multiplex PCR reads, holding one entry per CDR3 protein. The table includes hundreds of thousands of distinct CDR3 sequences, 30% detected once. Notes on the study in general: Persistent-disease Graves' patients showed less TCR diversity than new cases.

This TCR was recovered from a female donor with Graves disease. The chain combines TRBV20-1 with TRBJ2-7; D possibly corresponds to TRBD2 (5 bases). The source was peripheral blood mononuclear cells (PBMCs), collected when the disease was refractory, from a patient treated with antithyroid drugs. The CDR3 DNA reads TGCAGTGCCCCCGCACGGGGTCAGGCCTACGAGCAGTACTTC. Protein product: CSAPARGQAYEQYF.